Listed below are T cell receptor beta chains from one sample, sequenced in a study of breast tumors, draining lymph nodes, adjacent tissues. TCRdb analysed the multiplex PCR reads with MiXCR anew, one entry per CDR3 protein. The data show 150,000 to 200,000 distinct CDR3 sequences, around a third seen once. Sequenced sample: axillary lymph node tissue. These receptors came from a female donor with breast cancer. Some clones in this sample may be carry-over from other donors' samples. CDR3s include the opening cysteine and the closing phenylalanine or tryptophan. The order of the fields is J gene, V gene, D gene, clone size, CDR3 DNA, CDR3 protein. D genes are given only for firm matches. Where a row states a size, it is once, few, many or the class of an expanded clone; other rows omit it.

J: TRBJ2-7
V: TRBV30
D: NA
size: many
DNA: TGTGCCTGGACCCCAGGGGCAGAAGCCTACGAGCAGTACTTC
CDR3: CAWTPGAEAYEQYF

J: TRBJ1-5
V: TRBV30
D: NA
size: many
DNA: TGTGCCTGGAGCATCCCCCAGGGACCCCAGCATTTT
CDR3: CAWSIPQGPQHF

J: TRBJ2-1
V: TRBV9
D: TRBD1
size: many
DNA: TGTGCCAGCAGCGTAGGGGGACAGGGTGTCAATGAGCAGTTCTTC
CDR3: CASSVGGQGVNEQFF

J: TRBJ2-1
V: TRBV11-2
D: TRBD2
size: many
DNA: TGTGCCAGCAGTCTTAGCGGGAGGGCCGACGGGGAGCAGTTCTTC
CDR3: CASSLSGRADGEQFF

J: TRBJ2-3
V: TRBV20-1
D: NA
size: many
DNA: TGCAGTGCTAGAGATCACAGGTGGACAGATACGCAGTATTTT
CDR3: CSARDHRWTDTQYF

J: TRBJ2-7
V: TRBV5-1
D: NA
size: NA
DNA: TGCGCCAGCAGCTGGGGGCAGGACGAGCAGTACTTC
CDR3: CASSWGQDEQYF

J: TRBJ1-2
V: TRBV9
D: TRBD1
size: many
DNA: TGTGCCAGCGGCCGGACAGGAGATACTTATGGCTACACCTTC
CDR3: CASGRTGDTYGYTF

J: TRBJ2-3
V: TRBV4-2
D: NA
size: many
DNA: TGTGCCAGCAGCCAGGGGGAGAGCGGGTCGGCCAAGAATACGCAGTATTTT
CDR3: CASSQGESGSAKNTQYF

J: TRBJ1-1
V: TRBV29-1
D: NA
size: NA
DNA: TGCAGCGTGGCTGGTGACACTGAAGCTTTCTTT
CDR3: CSVAGDTEAFF

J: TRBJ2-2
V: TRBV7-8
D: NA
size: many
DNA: TGTGCCAGCAGCTTCGGAAGCCAAACGAACACCGGGGAGCTGTTTTTT
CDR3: CASSFGSQTNTGELFF

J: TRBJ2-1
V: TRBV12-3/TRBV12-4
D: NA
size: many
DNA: TGTGCCAGCAGCGGGCTAAACAGGATCAATGAGCAGTTCTTC
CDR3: CASSGLNRINEQFF

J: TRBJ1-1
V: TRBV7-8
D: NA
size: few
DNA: TGTGCCAGCAGTTTCGCCGGTGGGGTTGAAGCTTTCTTT
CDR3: CASSFAGGVEAFF

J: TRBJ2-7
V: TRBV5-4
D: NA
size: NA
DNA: TGTGCCAGCAGCTTACCCATTACAGGGCTCACCTACGAGCAGTACTTC
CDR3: CASSLPITGLTYEQYF

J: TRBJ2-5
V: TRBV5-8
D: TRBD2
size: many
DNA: TGTGCCAGCAGCTTGATACTAGCGGGAGCGGAGACCCAGTACTTC
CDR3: CASSLILAGAETQYF

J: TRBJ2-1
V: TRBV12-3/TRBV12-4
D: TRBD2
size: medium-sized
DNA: TGTGCCAGCAGTATCACGACTAGCGGGGGTGCGCCGAGGGCGTTCTTC
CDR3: CASSITTSGGAPRAFF

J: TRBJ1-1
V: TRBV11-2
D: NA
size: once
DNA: TGTGCCAGCAGCTTAGTCCGGGCCAGCCCTGAAGCTTTCTTT
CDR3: CASSLVRASPEAFF

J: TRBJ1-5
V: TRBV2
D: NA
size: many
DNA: TGTGCCAGCAGTGAAGTGGGTTTGGAGCAGCCCCAGCATTTT
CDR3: CASSEVGLEQPQHF

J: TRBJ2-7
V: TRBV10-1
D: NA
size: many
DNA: TGCGCCAGCAGTGAGGAGGGTCGGGGGTTTGGGGAGCAGTACTTC
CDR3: CASSEEGRGFGEQYF

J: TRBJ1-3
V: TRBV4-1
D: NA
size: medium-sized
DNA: TGCGCCAGCAGCCAAGAAACATCTTATGGAAACACCATATATTTT
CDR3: CASSQETSYGNTIYF

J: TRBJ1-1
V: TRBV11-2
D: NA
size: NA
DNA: TGTGCCAGCAGCCCGGGACCGAGAACTGAAGCTCTCTTT
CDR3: CASSPGPRTEALF

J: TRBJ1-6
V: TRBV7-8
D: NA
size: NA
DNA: NA
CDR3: CALDDNEQFFGPGTHYNSPLHF

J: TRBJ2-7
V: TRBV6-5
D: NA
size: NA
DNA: TGTGCCAATACGCGACAAAAGGCTTTATCCTACGAGCAGTACTTC
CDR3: CANTRQKALSYEQYF

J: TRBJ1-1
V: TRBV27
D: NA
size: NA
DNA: TGTGCCAGCAGGCGGATGAACACTGAAGCTTTCTTT
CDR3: CASRRMNTEAFF

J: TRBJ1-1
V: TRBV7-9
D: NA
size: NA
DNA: TGTGCCAGCAGCACGACAGGGAACACTGAAGCTTTCTTT
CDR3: CASSTTGNTEAFF

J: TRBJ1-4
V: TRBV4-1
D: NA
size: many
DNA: TGCGCCAGCAGGCAGAGGGCTACAACTAATGAAAAACTGTTTTTT
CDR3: CASRQRATTNEKLFF

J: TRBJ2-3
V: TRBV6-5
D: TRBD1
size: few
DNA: TGTGCCAGCAGTCACCGGACAGGGACAGATACGCAGTATTTT
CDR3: CASSHRTGTDTQYF

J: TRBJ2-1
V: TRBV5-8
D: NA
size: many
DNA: TGTGCCAGCAGCTTGTCCGGGACGTCCGAGCAGTTCTTC
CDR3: CASSLSGTSEQFF

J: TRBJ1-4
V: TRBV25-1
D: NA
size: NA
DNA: TGTGCCAGCAGTGAATGGGGCAGGGGTTTCCTTAATGAAAAACTGTTTTTT
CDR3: CASSEWGRGFLNEKLFF

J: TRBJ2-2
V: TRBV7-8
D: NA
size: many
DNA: TGTGCCAGCAGCCCGCGCGGACAGTACACCGGGGAGCTGTTTTTT
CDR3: CASSPRGQYTGELFF

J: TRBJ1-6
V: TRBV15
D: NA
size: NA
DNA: TGTGCCACCAGCAGAGAAGGGTGGAGGTCACCCCTCCACTTT
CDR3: CATSREGWRSPLHF

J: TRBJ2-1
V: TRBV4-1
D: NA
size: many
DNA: TGCGCCAGCAGTAGCTCCGGGGGTGTTAGCTCCTACAATGAGCAGTTCTTC
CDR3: CASSSSGGVSSYNEQFF

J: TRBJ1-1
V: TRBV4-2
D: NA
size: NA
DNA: TGTGCCAGCAGCCAAGATTTGGATTTTGGGACTATGAACACTGAAGCTTTCTTT
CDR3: CASSQDLDFGTMNTEAFF

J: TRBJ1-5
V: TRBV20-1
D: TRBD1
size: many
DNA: TGCAGTGCTAGAGGGGACAGGCTTTACGCCCAGCATTTT
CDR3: CSARGDRLYAQHF

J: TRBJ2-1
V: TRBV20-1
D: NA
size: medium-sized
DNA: TGCAGTGCTAACCCGAAGGGGCTCTACAATGAGCAGTTCTTC
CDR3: CSANPKGLYNEQFF

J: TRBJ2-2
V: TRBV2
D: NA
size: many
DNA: TGTGCCAGCAGGAGGCCATCCGGGGAGCTGTTTTTT
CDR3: CASRRPSGELFF

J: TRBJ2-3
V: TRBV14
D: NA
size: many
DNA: TGTGCCAGCAGCCTAAGGTATACGCAGTATTTT
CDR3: CASSLRYTQYF